The 19 T cell receptor beta chains below all came from one sample that was sequenced in a study of T cells in pancreatic ductal adenocarcinoma. The repertoire was sequenced with immunoSEQ multiplex PCR; TCRdb's copy has only in-frame clones and lacks some. The table has 8,500 to 9,500 clones, just under 90% seen once. No neoadjuvant therapy was given to the selected pancreatic ductal adenocarcinoma patients before their surgery. Sequencing input: PBMCs. The receptors were sampled from a human donor with pancreatic ductal adenocarcinoma.

This clone has a single count. The rearrangement joins TRBV5-5 to TRBJ1-5; D unresolved. V was trimmed by 0 bases and J by 1 base, leaving 8 bases between them. The germline V gene has CDR1 SGHKS and CDR2 YYEKEE (reference sequence). The CDR3 extends over 15 amino acids. The CDR3 sequence: CASSLGGPSNQPQHF. In nucleotides, the CDR3 is TGTGCCAGCAGCTTGGGCGGGCCCAGCAATCAGCCCCAGCATTTT.

The V and J genes are TRBV2 and TRBJ1-6, with TRBD1 identical over 7 bases. Germline lookup yields CDR1 SNHLY and CDR2 FYNNEI. This CDR3 comprises 14 residues. Trimming took 9 bases from V and 7 from J; bases not matched to a gene: 9. The CDR3 spells CASTGQGGNSPLHF. CDR3 nucleotide sequence: TGTGCCAGTACTGGGCAGGGGGGCAATTCACCCCTCCACTTT.

This chain connects TRBV6-5 to TRBJ1-6, with D possibly TRBD1 on 5 matching bases. The CDR3 spans 15 residues. V gave up 6 bases and J gave up 6 bases, with 15 bases separating them. Germline CDR1 is MNHEY and CDR2 is SVGAGI. The CDR3 here is CASSRLATANSPLHF. CDR3 in DNA: TGTGCCAGCAGCCGTTTGGCGACAGCTAATTCACCCCTCCACTTT.

The chain carries TRBV18 and TRBJ2-3, with a weak D call TRBD1 (5 bases). CDR1 and CDR2 (germline): KGHSH, LQKENI. V lost 7 bases, J lost 4 bases, and 15 bases lay in between. This CDR3 contains 14 residues. Written as DNA, the CDR3 is TGTGCCAGCTGCAACCAGCAGGGCGCAGATACGCAGTATTTT. It encodes CASCNQQGADTQYF.

This chain uses TRBV5-6 with TRBJ1-5, with TRBD1 as a possible D gene (5 bases). CDR1 and CDR2 from the germline V gene are SGHDT and YYEEEE. The CDR3 covers 13 residues. Between the trimmed V and J ends, which lost 5 bases and 3 bases, there was a span of 9 bases. CDR3 nucleotide sequence: TGTGCCAGCAGTCGGGGACTCAATCAGCCCCAGCATTTT. Translating gives CASSRGLNQPQHF. Combining the CDR3 with reference TRBV5-6 and TRBJ1-5 gives the whole variable domain DAGVTQSPTHLIKTRGQQVTLRCSPKSGHDTVSWYQQALGQGPQFIFQYYEEEERQRGNFPDRFSGHQFPNYSSELNVNALLLGDSALYLCASSRGLNQPQHFGDGTRLSIL.

The chain employs TRBV7-2 and TRBJ2-3; tentatively, D is TRBD2 (7 bases). This CDR3 is built from 15 residues. The germline V gene has CDR1 SGHTA and CDR2 FQGNSA. V lost 0 bases to trimming and J lost 4 bases, with 11 bases between them. The CDR3 DNA sequence: TGTGCCAGCAGCTTAGCGGGGGGGCCCTCAGATACGCAGTATTTT. Encoded protein: CASSLAGGPSDTQYF.

V and J are TRBV30 and TRBJ1-1; 8 nucleotides line up with TRBD1. Per the germline V gene, CDR1 is GTSNPN and CDR2 is SVGIG (reference sequence). Losses at the gene ends were 0 bases for V and 9 bases for J; bases not matched to a gene: 3. The CDR3 consists of 12 residues. CDR3 loop: CAWSVQGGKAFF. The CDR3 DNA follows: TGTGCCTGGAGTGTACAGGGGGGTAAAGCTTTCTTT.

This chain joins TRBV7-9 and TRBJ2-3; D call uncertain. CDR3 length equals 12 residues. Trimming cost V 2 bases and J 4 bases, with 4 bases left between them. Germline V gene lookup returns CDR1 SEHNR and CDR2 FQNEAQ (reference sequence). CDR3 sequence (DNA): TGTGCCAGCAGCTTACGAGCAGATACGCAGTATTTT. Its protein is CASSLRADTQYF.

This clone was seen a single time. V gene TRBV7-2 combines with J gene TRBJ2-1, with a tentative D call TRBD1 (6 bases). The ends were cut back, 5 bases at V and 2 bases at J, with 19 bases in the middle. The CDR3 loop spans 17 amino acids. CDR1 and CDR2 from the germline V gene are SGHTA and FQGNSA. The CDR3 DNA follows: TGTGCCAGCAGCCGACATGTATTAGGGGGAACCTACAATGAGCAGTTCTTC. Amino acid sequence: CASSRHVLGGTYNEQFF.

This chain joins TRBV4-3 and TRBJ2-5, with TRBD1 identical over 7 bases. Germline CDR1 is LGHNA and CDR2 is YSLEER. CDR3 size: 15 residues. The ends lost 0 bases at V and 3 bases at J; junction bases unmatched: 4. The CDR3 coding sequence is TGCGCCAGCAGCCAAGACCAGGGGGTAGAAGAGACCCAGTACTTC. This translates into CASSQDQGVEETQYF.

This clone was seen just once. The J gene is TRBJ2-5, the V gene TRBV5-8; TRBD2 matches 9 bases. The J segment lost 5 bases and the V segment lost 1 base, leaving 9 bases of the junction unmatched. In germline, CDR1 is SGHTS, CDR2 YDEGEE. The CDR3 is 16 residues long. CDR3 coding DNA: TGTGCCAGCAGCTTGATGTTCGCGGGGGGGCGTGAGACCCAGTACTTC. It codes for CASSLMFAGGRETQYF.

In this sample, this clone turned up a few times. The J gene is TRBJ1-1, the V gene TRBV19; D gene unclear. In germline, CDR1 is LNHDA, CDR2 SQIVND (reference sequence). The CDR3 runs 13 residues. V lost 5 bases to trimming and J lost 3 bases, with 10 bases between them. The CDR3: CASSSTRDTEAFF. For the CDR3, the DNA is TGTGCCAGTAGTTCTACACGGGACACTGAAGCTTTCTTT.

About this clone itself: A junction end diverges from the germline sequence, so it may reflect a read error. DNA of the CDR3: TGTGCCAGCAATTTAGGGGCCTTGAACACTGAAGCTTTCTTT. Encoded protein: CASNLGALNTEAFF. The genes are TRBV28 and TRBJ1-1, with D possibly matching TRBD1 (5 bases). CDR1 MDHEN and CDR2 SYDVKM come from the germline V gene. CDR3 size: 14 residues.

J is TRBJ2-7 and V is TRBV7-2, with a weak D call TRBD1 (5 bases). Germline values: CDR1 SGHTA, CDR2 FQGNSA. Trimming took off 5 bases at V and 1 base at J, with 9 bases between the two ends. CDR3 length: 13 residues. CDR3 nucleotide sequence: TGTGCCAGCAGCACCCGACAGTCCTACGAGCAGTACTTC. Protein product: CASSTRQSYEQYF.

This clone appeared a few times. The chain links TRBV27 to TRBJ1-2; TRBD1 aligns across 8 bases. Unmatched junction bases numbered 6, after V lost 5 bases and J lost 4 bases. Germline CDR1 is MNHEY and CDR2 is SMNVEV (reference sequence). The CDR3 is 14 residues long. CDR3 sequence reads: CASSHQGAGYGYTF. The CDR3 DNA is TGTGCCAGCAGTCACCAGGGGGCGGGCTATGGCTACACCTTC.

This clone appeared once. The CDR3 protein is CAGPVGNGGELFF. The DNA of the CDR3 is TGTGCCGGGCCGGTGGGTAACGGCGGGGAGCTGTTTTTT. The chain uses TRBV21-1 and TRBJ2-2; the table names TRBD1, a call not compared with the DNA. TRBV21-1 is shown as a pseudogene. There are 13 residues in the CDR3.

This clone was counted only a few times. The chain uses TRBV19 and TRBJ1-5, with 7 bases fitting TRBD1. Germline V gene data show CDR1 as LNHDA and CDR2 as SQIVND (reference sequence). The CDR3 is 14 amino acids. V lost 5 bases and J lost 9; bases outside the gene matches: 10. The CDR3 nucleotides read TGTGCCAGTAGTTCCCGACAGGGAGATAGGCCCCAGCATTTT. This codes for CASSSRQGDRPQHF.

Notes on this clone: One junction end does not reproduce the germline sequence, and a read error may be involved. The chain employs TRBV2 and TRBJ2-7, with 8 bases that match TRBD1. The CDR3 is made up of 15 amino acids. Per germline, CDR1 SNHLY and CDR2 FYNNEI. The CDR3: CASTEIGTGPYEQYF. The DNA of the CDR3 is TGTGCCAGCACTGAAATCGGGACAGGTCCCTACGAGCAGTACTTC.

This chain uses TRBV7-9 with TRBJ1-5, with TRBD1 identical over 9 bases. Germline lookup yields CDR1 SEHNR and CDR2 FQNEAQ (reference sequence). This CDR3 is 14 amino acids long. Trimming removed 5 bases from V and 5 bases from J; junction bases left unmatched: 4. The CDR3: CASSPTGGDQPQHF. The CDR3 DNA is TGTGCCAGCAGCCCGACAGGGGGGGATCAGCCCCAGCATTTT. Together with reference TRBV7-9 and TRBJ1-5, the CDR3 gives the full variable domain: DTGVSQNPRHKITKRGQNVTFRCDPISEHNRLYWYRQTLGQGPEFLTYFQNEAQLEKSRLLSDRFSAERPKGSFSTLEIQRTEQGDSAMYLCASSPTGGDQPQHFGDGTRLSIL.